This is a list of T cell receptor beta chains from one sample in a study of shared clonotypes between healthy human individuals. Generated by immunoSEQ multiplex PCR, the TCRdb table keeps only in-frame clones and is missing some. Of millions of clones listed, 93% are singletons. The sequencing sample was made of naive CD8+ T cells from PBMCs. Source of these receptors: a man younger than 35 in good health. Some clones in this sample may be carry-over from other donors' samples. Each CDR3 is given with its conserved first and last residue. Each record gives: J gene, V gene, clone size, D gene, CDR3 DNA, CDR3 protein. D genes are given only for firm matches. Where a row states a size, it is once, few, many or the class of an expanded clone; other rows omit it.

j_gene: TRBJ2-7; v_gene: TRBV19; abundance: few; d_gene: TRBD1; CDR3nt: TGTGCCAGTAGTAGAAATCGGGACAGGTCCTACGAGCAGTACTTC; CDR3aa: CASSRNRDRSYEQYF
j_gene: TRBJ2-7; v_gene: TRBV29-1; abundance: NA; d_gene: TRBD2; CDR3nt: TGCAGCGTTGAAGCTGCGGGGGACGATATTACCTACGAGCAGTACTTC; CDR3aa: CSVEAAGDDITYEQYF
j_gene: TRBJ2-3; v_gene: TRBV10-3; abundance: NA; d_gene: TRBD2; CDR3nt: TGTGCCACGTTTAGCGGGAGGGCGACAGATACGCAGTATTTT; CDR3aa: CATFSGRATDTQYF
j_gene: TRBJ2-2; v_gene: TRBV6-5; abundance: NA; d_gene: NA; CDR3nt: TGTGCCAGCAGACAATCCGGGGAGCTGTTTTTT; CDR3aa: CASRQSGELFF
j_gene: TRBJ2-6; v_gene: TRBV5-8; abundance: NA; d_gene: TRBD2; CDR3nt: TGTGCCAGCACCCGGGGGGGGGCGTCTGGGGCCAACGTCCTGACTTTC; CDR3aa: CASTRGGASGANVLTF
j_gene: TRBJ2-3; v_gene: TRBV28; abundance: NA; d_gene: TRBD2; CDR3nt: TGTGCCAGCAGTTTAGGACTAGCGGGAGACACAGATACGCAGTATTTT; CDR3aa: CASSLGLAGDTDTQYF
j_gene: TRBJ2-7; v_gene: TRBV27; abundance: NA; d_gene: TRBD1; CDR3nt: TGTGCCAGCAGCCTCCGGGACAGGGGCAACGAGCAGTACTTC; CDR3aa: CASSLRDRGNEQYF
j_gene: TRBJ2-3; v_gene: TRBV7-8; abundance: once; d_gene: TRBD2; CDR3nt: TGTGCCAGCAGCCCGCAACGGGGTAGCGGGAGCGGCACAGATACGCAGTATTTT; CDR3aa: CASSPQRGSGSGTDTQYF
j_gene: TRBJ1-1; v_gene: TRBV7-8; abundance: once; d_gene: NA; CDR3nt: TGTGCCAGCAGCTTAGGTCCGTTTTTGGCAGCTGAAGCTTTCTTT; CDR3aa: CASSLGPFLAAEAFF
j_gene: TRBJ2-7; v_gene: TRBV5-5; abundance: NA; d_gene: NA; CDR3nt: TGTGCCAGCAGCTGGGACTCCCGTCCCGACTACGAGCAGTACTTC; CDR3aa: CASSWDSRPDYEQYF
j_gene: TRBJ2-5; v_gene: TRBV7-2; abundance: NA; d_gene: NA; CDR3nt: TGTGCCAGCAGCTTAATCAGGGGTCTCCAAGAGACCCAGTACTTC; CDR3aa: CASSLIRGLQETQYF
j_gene: TRBJ1-1; v_gene: TRBV5-1; abundance: NA; d_gene: NA; CDR3nt: TGCGCCAGCAGCCCTGTAGGGGCAGGGTATGCAACTATGAACACTGAAGCTTTCTTT; CDR3aa: CASSPVGAGYATMNTEAFF
j_gene: TRBJ1-1; v_gene: TRBV6-5; abundance: NA; d_gene: NA; CDR3nt: TGTGCCAGCAGTTACTCGTCGAAGAACACTGAAGCTTTCTTT; CDR3aa: CASSYSSKNTEAFF
j_gene: TRBJ1-2; v_gene: TRBV19; abundance: NA; d_gene: TRBD1; CDR3nt: TGTGCCAGTAGTATAGATCTCCAGGGGGCAGTCTGGTATGGCTACACCTTC; CDR3aa: CASSIDLQGAVWYGYTF
j_gene: TRBJ2-7; v_gene: TRBV2; abundance: NA; d_gene: NA; CDR3nt: TGTGCCAGCAGTGAATATGGGACACGAGACGAGCAGTACTTC; CDR3aa: CASSEYGTRDEQYF